One and the same sample provided the 6 T cell receptor beta chains below, sequenced in a study of T cell repertoires in cytomegalovirus infection. The antigens these receptors bind are not known. TCRdb reprocessed the reads via MiXCR and lists one record per CDR3 protein. The top ten clones hold roughly 13% of a sample with 750,000 to 900,000 distinct CDR3 sequences, 25% to 35% of them seen once. Sequences were derived from cultured CD8+ T cells from PBMCs, sampled from culture after CMV antigen stimulation. These receptors came from a human donor in good health (CMV status not recorded). Some clones in this sample may be carry-over from other donors' samples.

The chain has TRBV7-8 and TRBJ1-1, with a tentative D call TRBD1 (5 bases). V gave up 3 bases and J gave up 3 bases, with 14 bases separating them. The CDR3 contains 15 residues. Germline lookup yields CDR1 SGHVS and CDR2 FQNEAQ. CDR3 DNA: TGTGCCAGCAGCTTCTACCAGGGAGAGGACACTGAAGCTTTCTTT. This sequence encodes CASSFYQGEDTEAFF.

CDR3 loop: CSAPGEFPSGNTIYF. The CDR3 DNA reads TGCAGTGCCCCGGGGGAGTTCCCCTCTGGAAACACCATATATTTT. The V call is TRBV20-1, the J call TRBJ1-3; perhaps TRBD1 as D (5 bases). This CDR3 has 15 amino acids. With 6 bases removed from V and 0 bases from J, the gap between germline ends came to 15 bases. Germline V CDR1 and CDR2: DFQATT, SNEGSKA (reference sequence).

This clonotype was detected once. The chain couples TRBV28 to TRBJ2-3; TRBD1 matches at 10 bases. The CDR3 runs 16 residues. V shed 6 bases, J shed 6 bases, and the junction held 12 bases outside the gene matches. In germline, CDR1 is MDHEN, CDR2 SYDVKM. The CDR3 here is CASREPGQGFWDTQYF. The CDR3 coding sequence is TGTGCCAGCAGAGAACCGGGACAGGGGTTCTGGGATACGCAGTATTTT.

This rearrangement joins TRBV4-3 to TRBJ1-6; TRBD1 is a possible D gene (5 bases). Trimming removed 0 bases from V and 4 bases from J, with 7 bases in between. Germline loops: CDR1 LGHNA, CDR2 YSLEER. The CDR3 extends over 15 amino acids. The CDR3 loop reads CASSQDGGYNSPLHF. CDR3 bases: TGCGCCAGCAGCCAAGATGGGGGGTATAATTCACCCCTCCACTTT.

This clonotype was picked up a small number of times. The V gene is TRBV4-1, the J gene TRBJ2-1; weak D call: TRBD2 (6 bases). The germline V gene has CDR1 MGHRA and CDR2 YSYEKL. With 3 bases removed from V and 4 bases from J, the gap between germline ends came to 16 bases. This CDR3 is built from 16 residues. In nucleotides, the CDR3 is TGCGCCAGCAGCCATCTCGGGACTGAAGTATACAATGAGCAGTTCTTC. Its translation: CASSHLGTEVYNEQFF.

This clonotype has only a few counts. CDR3 loop: CASSLAPHLEAFF. The CDR3 nucleotides are TGTGCCAGCAGCTTAGCGCCGCACCTTGAAGCTTTCTTT. This chain joins TRBV7-6 and TRBJ1-1; no clear D. This CDR3 has 13 residues. The germline V gene has CDR1 SGHVS and CDR2 FNYEAQ. V was trimmed by 0 bases and J by 7 bases, leaving 9 bases between them.